These 8 T cell receptor beta chains were all obtained from the same sample, sequenced in a study of CXCR3-negative and CXCR3-positive naive CD8 T cells. Study-wide findings and caveats: Naive CXCR3-positive cells had TRB CDR3s more hydrophobic than those of CXCR3-negative naive cells.

These receptors are not linked to any known antigen. UMI-labeled TRB cDNA libraries were prepared by 5' RACE. TCRdb reprocessed the 5' RACE reads and stores each CDR3 protein as one record, lacking DNA. The sample table includes about 150,000 distinct CDR3 sequences. The sample consisted of naive CXCR3+ CD8+ T cells from blood. This sample's subset: CD45RO-CCR7+CD27+CD95- naive CD8+ T cells expressing CXCR3 (TNR3+). The receptors come from a human donor in good health. Some clones in this sample may be carry-over from other donors' samples.

Here the CDR3 reads CASSLQWGQPYEQYF. The chain recombines TRBV7-6 with TRBJ2-7; TCRdb's assignment of TRBD1 cannot be checked, as there is no DNA. The germline V gene has CDR1 SGHVS and CDR2 FNYEAQ. The CDR3 loop spans 15 amino acids.

This chain joins TRBV4-3 and TRBJ2-7; TCRdb's D call, TRBD2, is unchecked because there is no DNA. Germline assignment: CDR1 LGHNA and CDR2 YSLEER. The CDR3 consists of 17 residues. The CDR3 loop is CASSQAWSGLQSYEQYF.

J is TRBJ2-1 and V is TRBV7-9; the D call of TRBD2 rests on TCRdb alone, since no DNA is present to check it. This CDR3 is 16 amino acids long. Germline V lookup: CDR1 SEHNR, CDR2 FQNEAQ (reference sequence). The CDR3 loop reads CASSLAGSSETDEQFF.

The J gene is TRBJ2-7, the V gene TRBV29-1; TCRdb returns TRBD1, unconfirmable since there is no DNA. The CDR3 extends over 16 amino acids. Per the germline V gene, CDR1 is SQVTM and CDR2 is ANQGSEA. The CDR3 sequence is CSVEEGQGPSSYEQYF.

V usage is TRBV20-1 and J usage is TRBJ1-4; TCRdb gives TRBD1 as the D gene, but with no DNA this cannot be confirmed. Germline-derived CDR1 and CDR2 are DFQATT and SNEGSKA (reference sequence). The CDR3 is 13 residues long. CDR3 sequence reads: CSAKGGYNEKLFF.

The genes are TRBV5-1 and TRBJ2-5; no DNA is available, so the TRBD2 call from TCRdb remains unchecked. The CDR3 runs to 13 residues. The V gene's germline CDR1 is SGHRS and CDR2 YFSETQ. The CDR3 is CASRTTSEETQYF.

The V call is TRBV4-1, the J call TRBJ1-5; TCRdb returns TRBD1, unconfirmable since there is no DNA. The CDR3 covers 15 residues. Germline lookup yields CDR1 MGHRA and CDR2 YSYEKL. CDR3 in amino acids: CASSQDHTGRQPQHF.

The chain joins TRBV28 to TRBJ2-3; without DNA, the TCRdb call of TRBD1 cannot be checked. The germline V gene has CDR1 MDHEN and CDR2 SYDVKM. The CDR3 is made up of 14 amino acids. The CDR3 spells CASSSRGLRDTQYF.